Listed here is a single TCR beta chain. The sample belongs to a study of OX40 agonist ivuxolimab in advanced cancers. The CDR3 covers 17 residues. J gave up 5 bases and V 0 bases, and 10 bases lay outside the gene matches. The germline V gene has CDR1 SGHNT and CDR2 YENEEA. The data were produced by immunoSEQ multiplex PCR, yet TCRdb's version contains in-frame clones alone and is incomplete. This sample has about 110,000 clones; 85% to 95% occur once, and the top ten carry under 0.85%. The receptor's source is an adult with an advanced solid tumor such as melanoma, head and neck, liver or kidney cancer. The material sequenced was CD4+ or CD8+ T cells sorted from blood, taken in a trial of the OX40 agonist ivuxolimab. This chain uses TRBV11-3 with TRBJ2-1; 7 bases align to TRBD2. As DNA, the CDR3 is TGTGCCAGCAGCTTAGATATGTGGTGGGAGGGAAACAATGAGCAGTTCTTC. The encoded protein is CASSLDMWWEGNNEQFF. Variable domain in full (rest from reference TRBV11-3 and TRBJ2-1): EAGVVQSPRYKIIEKKQPVAFWCNPISGHNTLYWYLQNLGQGPELLIRYENEEAVDDSQLPKDRFSAERLKGVDSTLKIQPAELGDSAVYLCASSLDMWWEGNNEQFFGPGTRLTVL.